The following is a TCR beta chain sequence with its context. Antigen unknown. Trimming took off 2 bases at V and 6 bases at J, with 10 bases between the two ends. In germline, CDR1 is MGHRA, CDR2 YSYEKL. This CDR3 is built from 13 residues. Researchers ran the PCR with 60 Vbeta and 13 Jbeta primers. The data were produced by immunoSEQ multiplex PCR, yet TCRdb's version contains in-frame clones alone and is incomplete. Among approximately 99,000 clones, approximately 80% were seen once, and the ten largest hold about 3.5%. This record belongs to a study of cytomegalovirus exposure and HLA in healthy donors. General observations from the study: In all likelihood, a cluster of highly shared sequence variants was a sequencing artifact.

This clonotype was sampled from a male donor in good health and CMV-seropositive. Sequencing was carried out using PBMCs. The chain recombines TRBV4-1 with TRBJ1-1; possibly TRBD1 for D (5 bases). The CDR3 nucleotides read TGCGCCAGCAGCCAAAGGTCCAGGGCTGAAGCTTTCTTT. It encodes CASSQRSRAEAFF.